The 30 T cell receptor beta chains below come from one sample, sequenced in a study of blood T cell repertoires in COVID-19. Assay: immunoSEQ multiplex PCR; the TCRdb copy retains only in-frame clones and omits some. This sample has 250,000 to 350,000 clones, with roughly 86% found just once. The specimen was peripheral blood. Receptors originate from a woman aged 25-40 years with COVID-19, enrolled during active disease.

The DNA of the CDR3 is TGTGCCAGCAGTCCGCTGTGGGGGGGCTATGGCTACACCTTC. Its translation: CASSPLWGGYGYTF. V usage is TRBV28 and J usage is TRBJ1-2; maybe TRBD1 (5 bases). The length of the CDR3 is 14 residues. Germline-derived CDR1 and CDR2 are MDHEN and SYDVKM. V was pared by 5 bases and J by 4 bases, with 14 bases between.

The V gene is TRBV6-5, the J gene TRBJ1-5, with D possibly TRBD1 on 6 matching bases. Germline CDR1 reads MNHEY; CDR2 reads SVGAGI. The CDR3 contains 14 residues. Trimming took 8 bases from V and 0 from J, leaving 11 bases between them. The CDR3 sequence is CASSGQYSNQPQHF. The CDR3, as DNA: TGTGCCAGCTCCGGACAGTATAGCAATCAGCCCCAGCATTTT.

The CDR3 coding sequence is TGTGCCAGCAGCTCCGTCGGGACTAGCTCTAGCACAGATACGCAGTATTTT. This sequence encodes CASSSVGTSSSTDTQYF. J is TRBJ2-3 and V is TRBV5-6, with TRBD2 matching over 9 bases. Unmatched junction bases numbered 8, after V lost 3 bases and J lost 0 bases. There are 17 residues in the CDR3. Looked up from germline, CDR1 is SGHDT and CDR2 is YYEEEE.

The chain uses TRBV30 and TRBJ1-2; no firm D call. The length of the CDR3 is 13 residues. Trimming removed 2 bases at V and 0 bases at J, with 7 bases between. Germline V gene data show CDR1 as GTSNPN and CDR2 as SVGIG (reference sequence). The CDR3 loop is CAWSQRANYGYTF. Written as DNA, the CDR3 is TGTGCCTGGAGTCAACGAGCTAACTATGGCTACACCTTC.

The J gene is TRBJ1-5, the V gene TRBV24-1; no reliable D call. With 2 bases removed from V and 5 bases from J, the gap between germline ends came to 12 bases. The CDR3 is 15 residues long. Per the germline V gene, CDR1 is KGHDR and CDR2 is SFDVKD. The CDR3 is CATSDSGRGDQPQHF. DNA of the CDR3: TGTGCCACCAGTGATTCCGGCCGGGGAGATCAGCCCCAGCATTTT.

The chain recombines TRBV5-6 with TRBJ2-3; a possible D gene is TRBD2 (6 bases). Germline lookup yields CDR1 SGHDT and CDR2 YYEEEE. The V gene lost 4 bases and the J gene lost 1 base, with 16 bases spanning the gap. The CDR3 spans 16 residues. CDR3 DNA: TGTGCCAGCAGCGGCCTCGGAGGGCGGGGCACAGATACGCAGTATTTT. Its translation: CASSGLGGRGTDTQYF.

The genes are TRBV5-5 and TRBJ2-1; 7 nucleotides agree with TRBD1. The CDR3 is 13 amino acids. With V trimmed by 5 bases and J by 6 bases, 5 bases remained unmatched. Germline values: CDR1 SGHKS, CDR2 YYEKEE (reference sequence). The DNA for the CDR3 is TGTGCCAGCAGGGGGACAGTACCCAATGAGCAGTTCTTC. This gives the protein CASRGTVPNEQFF. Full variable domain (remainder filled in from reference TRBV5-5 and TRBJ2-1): DAGVTQSPTHLIKTRGQQVTLRCSPISGHKSVSWYQQVLGQGPQFIFQYYEKEERGRGNFPDRFSARQFPNYSSELNVNALLLGDSALYLCASRGTVPNEQFFGPGTRLTVL.

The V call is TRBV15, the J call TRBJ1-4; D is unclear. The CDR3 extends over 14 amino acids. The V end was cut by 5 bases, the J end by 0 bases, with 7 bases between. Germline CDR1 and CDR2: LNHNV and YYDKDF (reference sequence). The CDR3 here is CATSRGTTNEKLFF. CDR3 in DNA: TGTGCCACCAGCCGGGGAACAACTAATGAAAAACTGTTTTTT.

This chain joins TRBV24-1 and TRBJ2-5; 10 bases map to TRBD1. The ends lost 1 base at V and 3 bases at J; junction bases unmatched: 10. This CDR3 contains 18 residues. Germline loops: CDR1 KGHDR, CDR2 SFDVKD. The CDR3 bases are TGTGCCACCAGTGATTTAGGGACAGGGGAGGGCGCGAAAGAGACCCAGTACTTC. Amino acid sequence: CATSDLGTGEGAKETQYF.

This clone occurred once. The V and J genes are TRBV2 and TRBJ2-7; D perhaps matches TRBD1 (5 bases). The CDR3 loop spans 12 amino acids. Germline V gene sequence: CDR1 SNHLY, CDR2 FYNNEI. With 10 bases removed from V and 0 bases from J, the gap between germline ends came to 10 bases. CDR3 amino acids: CAILTASYEQYF. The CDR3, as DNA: TGTGCCATTCTGACAGCCTCCTACGAGCAGTACTTC.

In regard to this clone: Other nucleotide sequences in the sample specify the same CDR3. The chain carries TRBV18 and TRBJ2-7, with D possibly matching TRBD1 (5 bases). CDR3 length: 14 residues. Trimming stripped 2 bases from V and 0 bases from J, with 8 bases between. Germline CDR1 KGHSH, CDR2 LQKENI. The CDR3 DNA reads TGTGCCAGCTCACCAGGGGCGGCCTCCTACGAGCAGTACTTC. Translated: CASSPGAASYEQYF.

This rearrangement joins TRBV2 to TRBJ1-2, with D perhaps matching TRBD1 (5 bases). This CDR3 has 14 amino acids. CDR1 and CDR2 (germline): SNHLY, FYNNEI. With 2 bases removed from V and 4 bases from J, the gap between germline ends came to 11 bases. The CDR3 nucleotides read TGTGCCAGCAGTGAATCAGGGAACCCCTATGGCTACACCTTC. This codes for CASSESGNPYGYTF.

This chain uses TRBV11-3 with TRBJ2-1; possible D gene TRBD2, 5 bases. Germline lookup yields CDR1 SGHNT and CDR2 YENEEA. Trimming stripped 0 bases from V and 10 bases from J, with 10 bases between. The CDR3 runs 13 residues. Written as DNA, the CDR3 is TGTGCCAGCAGCTTAGAGGTAGCGAGGGAGCAGTTCTTC. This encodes CASSLEVAREQFF.

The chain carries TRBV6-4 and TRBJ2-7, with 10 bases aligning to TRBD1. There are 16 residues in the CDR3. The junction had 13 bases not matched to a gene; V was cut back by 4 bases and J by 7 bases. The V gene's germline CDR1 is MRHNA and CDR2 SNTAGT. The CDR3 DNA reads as TGTGCCAGCAGTGTCGACCCCGGGACAGGGGTAGGGGAGCAGTACTTC. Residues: CASSVDPGTGVGEQYF.

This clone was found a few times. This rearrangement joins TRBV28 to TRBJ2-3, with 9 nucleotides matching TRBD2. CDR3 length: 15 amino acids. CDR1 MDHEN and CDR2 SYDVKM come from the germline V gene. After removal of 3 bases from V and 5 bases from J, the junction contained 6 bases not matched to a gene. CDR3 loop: CASSFVAGVQDTQYF. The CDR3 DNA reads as TGTGCCAGCAGTTTCGTAGCGGGAGTCCAAGATACGCAGTATTTT.

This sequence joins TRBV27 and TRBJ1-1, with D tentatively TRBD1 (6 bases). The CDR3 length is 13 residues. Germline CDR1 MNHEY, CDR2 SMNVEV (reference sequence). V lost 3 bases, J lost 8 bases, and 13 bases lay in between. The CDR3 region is CASSLGRGTEAFF. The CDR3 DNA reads TGTGCCAGCAGTTTGGGCAGGGGTACGGAAGCTTTCTTT.

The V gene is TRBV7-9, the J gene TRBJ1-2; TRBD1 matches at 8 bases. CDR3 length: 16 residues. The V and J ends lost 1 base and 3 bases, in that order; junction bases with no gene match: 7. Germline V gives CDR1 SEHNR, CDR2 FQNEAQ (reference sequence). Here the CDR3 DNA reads TGTGCCAGCAGCTTAGGTACAGGGGGTGAGGACTATGGCTACACCTTC. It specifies CASSLGTGGEDYGYTF.

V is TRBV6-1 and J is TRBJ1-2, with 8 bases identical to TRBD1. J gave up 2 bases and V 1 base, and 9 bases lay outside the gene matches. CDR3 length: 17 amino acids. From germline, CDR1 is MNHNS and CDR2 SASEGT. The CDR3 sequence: CASSEEMLQGANYGYTF. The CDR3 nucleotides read TGTGCCAGCAGTGAAGAAATGCTTCAGGGGGCGAACTATGGCTACACCTTC.

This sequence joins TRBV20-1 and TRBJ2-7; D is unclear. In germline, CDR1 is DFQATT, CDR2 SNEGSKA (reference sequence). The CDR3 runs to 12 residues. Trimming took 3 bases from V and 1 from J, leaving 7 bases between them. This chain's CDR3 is CSASFVSYEQYF. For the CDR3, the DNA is TGCAGTGCTAGTTTCGTATCCTACGAGCAGTACTTC.

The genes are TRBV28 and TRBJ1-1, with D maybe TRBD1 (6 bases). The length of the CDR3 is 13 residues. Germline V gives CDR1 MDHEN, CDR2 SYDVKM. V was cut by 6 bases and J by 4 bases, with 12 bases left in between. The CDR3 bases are TGTGCCAGCAGGTTCACAGGGCTCACTGAAGCTTTCTTT. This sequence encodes CASRFTGLTEAFF.

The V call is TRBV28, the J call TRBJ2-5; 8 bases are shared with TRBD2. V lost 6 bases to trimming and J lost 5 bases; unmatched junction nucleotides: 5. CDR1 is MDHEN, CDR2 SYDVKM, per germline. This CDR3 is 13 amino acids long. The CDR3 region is CASRGAGVETQYF. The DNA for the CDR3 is TGTGCCAGCAGAGGAGCGGGAGTGGAGACCCAGTACTTC.

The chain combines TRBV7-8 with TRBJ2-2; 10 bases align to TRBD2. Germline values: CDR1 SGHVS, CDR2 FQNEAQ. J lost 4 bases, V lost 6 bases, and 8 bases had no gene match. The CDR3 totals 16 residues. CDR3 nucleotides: TGTGCCAGCAGGCCTAGCGGGAGCCGCGGCACCGGGGAGCTGTTTTTT. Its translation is CASRPSGSRGTGELFF.

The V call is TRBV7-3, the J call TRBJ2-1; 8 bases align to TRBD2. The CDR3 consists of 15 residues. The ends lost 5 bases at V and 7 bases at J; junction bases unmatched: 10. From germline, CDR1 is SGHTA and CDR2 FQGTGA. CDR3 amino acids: CASSPNGGGRNEQFF. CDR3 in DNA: TGTGCCAGCAGCCCTAACGGGGGGGGCAGGAATGAGCAGTTCTTC. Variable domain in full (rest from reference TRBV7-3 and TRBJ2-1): GAGVSQTPSNKVTEKGKYVELRCDPISGHTALYWYRQSLGQGPEFLIYFQGTGAADDSGLPNDRFFAVRPEGSVSTLKIQRTERGDSAVYLCASSPNGGGRNEQFFGPGTRLTVL.

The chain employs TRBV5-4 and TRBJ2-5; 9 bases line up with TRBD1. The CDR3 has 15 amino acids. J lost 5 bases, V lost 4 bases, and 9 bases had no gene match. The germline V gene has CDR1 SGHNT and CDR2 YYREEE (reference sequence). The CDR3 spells CASSARDRVFETQYF. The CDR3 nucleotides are TGTGCCAGCAGCGCACGGGACAGGGTTTTTGAGACCCAGTACTTC.

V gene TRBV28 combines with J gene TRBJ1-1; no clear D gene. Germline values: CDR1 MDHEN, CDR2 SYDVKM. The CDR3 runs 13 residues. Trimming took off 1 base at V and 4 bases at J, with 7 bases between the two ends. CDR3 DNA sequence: TGTGCCAGCAGTTTATTCCGCGGCACTGAAGCTTTCTTT. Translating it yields CASSLFRGTEAFF. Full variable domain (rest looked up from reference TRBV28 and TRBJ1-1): DVKVTQSSRYLVKRTGEKVFLECVQDMDHENMFWYRQDPGLGLRLIYFSYDVKMKEKGDIPEGYSVSREKKERFSLILESASTNQTSMYLCASSLFRGTEAFFGQGTRLTVV.

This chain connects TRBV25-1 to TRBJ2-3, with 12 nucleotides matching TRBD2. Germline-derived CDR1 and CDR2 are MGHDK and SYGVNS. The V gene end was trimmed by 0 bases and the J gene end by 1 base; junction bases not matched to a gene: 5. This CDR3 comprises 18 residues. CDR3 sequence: CASSEYPGTSGRTDTQYF. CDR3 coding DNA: TGTGCCAGCAGTGAATATCCCGGGACTAGCGGGCGCACAGATACGCAGTATTTT.

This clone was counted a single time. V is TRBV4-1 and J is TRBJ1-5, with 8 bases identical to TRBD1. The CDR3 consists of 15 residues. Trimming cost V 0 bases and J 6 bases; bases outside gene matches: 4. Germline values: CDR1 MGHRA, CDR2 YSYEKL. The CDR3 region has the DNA TGCGCCAGCAGCCAAGACCCGACAGGGGCTCAGCCCCAGCATTTT. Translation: CASSQDPTGAQPQHF.

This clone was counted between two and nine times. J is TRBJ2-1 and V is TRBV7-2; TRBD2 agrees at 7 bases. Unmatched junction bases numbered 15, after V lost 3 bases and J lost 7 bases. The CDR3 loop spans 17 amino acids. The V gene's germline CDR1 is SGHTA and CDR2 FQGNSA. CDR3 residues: CASSFPRGGRRSNEQFF. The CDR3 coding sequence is TGTGCCAGCAGCTTCCCGCGCGGCGGGAGAAGGAGTAATGAGCAGTTCTTC.

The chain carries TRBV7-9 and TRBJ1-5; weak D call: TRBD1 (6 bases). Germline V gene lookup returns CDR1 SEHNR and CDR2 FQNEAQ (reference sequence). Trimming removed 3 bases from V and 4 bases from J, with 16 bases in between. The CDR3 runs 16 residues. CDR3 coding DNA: TGTGCCAGCAGCTTCGATGGCGGGAGGGGGAATCAGCCCCAGCATTTT. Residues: CASSFDGGRGNQPQHF.

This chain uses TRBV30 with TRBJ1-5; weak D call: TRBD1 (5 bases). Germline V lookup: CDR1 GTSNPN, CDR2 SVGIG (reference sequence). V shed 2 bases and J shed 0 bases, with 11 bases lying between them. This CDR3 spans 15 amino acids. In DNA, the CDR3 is TGTGCCTGGAGTCCCCCGGACACTAGCAATCAGCCCCAGCATTTT. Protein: CAWSPPDTSNQPQHF.